This entry is about one TCR beta chain. Antigen: not known. The data belong to a study of response to subunit inactivated influenza vaccine. V was clipped by 6 bases and J by 4 bases; unmatched bases: 6. CDR1 and CDR2 from the germline V gene are MDHEN and SYDVKM. The length of the CDR3 is 13 residues. TCRdb reprocessed the RT-PCR reads via MiXCR and lists one record per CDR3 protein. This table has about 570,000 distinct CDR3 sequences, approximately 12% appearing once. Whole-study findings and limits: Only a handful of new T cells, the authors suggested, are recruited with each seasonal influenza vaccination.

The chain recombines TRBV28 with TRBJ2-7; 7 bases fit TRBD2. The TCR was taken from a man aged 50 to 60 who received an inactivated influenza vaccine. Sample: PBMCs from blood, taken on the day of vaccination. CDR3: CASRFGGRYEQYF. In DNA form, the CDR3 reads TGTGCCAGCAGATTCGGCGGGAGATACGAGCAGTACTTC. Using reference TRBV28 and TRBJ2-7 for the parts outside the CDR3, the full variable domain is DVKVTQSSRYLVKRTGEKVFLECVQDMDHENMFWYRQDPGLGLRLIYFSYDVKMKEKGDIPEGYSVSREKKERFSLILESASTNQTSMYLCASRFGGRYEQYFGPGTRLTVT.